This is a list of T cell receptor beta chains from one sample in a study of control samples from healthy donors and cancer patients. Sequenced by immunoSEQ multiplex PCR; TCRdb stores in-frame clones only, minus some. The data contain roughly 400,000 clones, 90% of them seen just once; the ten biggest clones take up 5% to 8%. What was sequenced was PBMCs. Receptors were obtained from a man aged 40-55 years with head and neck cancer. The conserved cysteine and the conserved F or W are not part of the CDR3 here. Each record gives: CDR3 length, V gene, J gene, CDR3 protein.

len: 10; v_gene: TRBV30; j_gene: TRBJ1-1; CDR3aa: AWSSGNTEAF
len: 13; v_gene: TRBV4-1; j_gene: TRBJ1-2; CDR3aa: ASSQVLEVDYGYT
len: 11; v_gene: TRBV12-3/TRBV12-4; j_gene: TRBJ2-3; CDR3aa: ASSQIQGATQY
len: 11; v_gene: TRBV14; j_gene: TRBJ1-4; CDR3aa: ASSQARGEKLF
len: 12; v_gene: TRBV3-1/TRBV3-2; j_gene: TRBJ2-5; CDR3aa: ASSQETPTETQY
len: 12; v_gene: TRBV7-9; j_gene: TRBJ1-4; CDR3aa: ASSLTGNDEKLF
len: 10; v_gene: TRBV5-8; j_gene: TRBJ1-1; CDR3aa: ASTARGTEAF
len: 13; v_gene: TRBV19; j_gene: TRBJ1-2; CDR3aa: ATLAGKATLYGYT
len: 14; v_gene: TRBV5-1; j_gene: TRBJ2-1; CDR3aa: ASSVGTSGVSNEQF
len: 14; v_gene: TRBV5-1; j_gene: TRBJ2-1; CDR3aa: ASSLSQLAGVDEQF
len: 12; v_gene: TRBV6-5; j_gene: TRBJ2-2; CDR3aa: ASISGTNTGELF
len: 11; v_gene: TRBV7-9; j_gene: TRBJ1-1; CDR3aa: ASSTGGRTEAF
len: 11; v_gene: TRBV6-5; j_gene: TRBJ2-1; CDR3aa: ATSQRESYEQF
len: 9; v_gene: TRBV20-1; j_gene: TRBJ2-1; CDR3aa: SAWDKAGQF
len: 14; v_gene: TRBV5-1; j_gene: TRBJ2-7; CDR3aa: ASSVRGVSGDHEQY
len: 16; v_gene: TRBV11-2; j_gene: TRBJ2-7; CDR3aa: ASSYQPPGQNPSYEQY
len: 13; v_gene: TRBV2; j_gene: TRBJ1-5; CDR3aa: ATLGTGGAVQPQH
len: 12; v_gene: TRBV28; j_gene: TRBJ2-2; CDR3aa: ASSSLKGTGELF
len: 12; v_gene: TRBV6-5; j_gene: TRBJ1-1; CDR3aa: ASSFQGRNTEAF
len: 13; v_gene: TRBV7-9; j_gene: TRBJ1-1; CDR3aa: ASSLGARDHTEAF
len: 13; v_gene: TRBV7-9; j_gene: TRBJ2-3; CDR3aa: ASSLEGIPTDTQY
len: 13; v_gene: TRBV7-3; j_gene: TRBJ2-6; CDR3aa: ASSYQGSGANVLT
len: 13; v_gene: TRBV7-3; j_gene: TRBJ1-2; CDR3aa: ASSLDGGRLYGYT
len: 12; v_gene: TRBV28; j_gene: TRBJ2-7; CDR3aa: ASSSGGAEDEQY
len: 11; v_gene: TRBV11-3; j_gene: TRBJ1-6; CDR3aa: ASSLDVHSPLH
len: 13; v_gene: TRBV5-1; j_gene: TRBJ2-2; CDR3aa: ASSLDQRGTGELF
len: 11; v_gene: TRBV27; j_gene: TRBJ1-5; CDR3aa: ASSYGVRQPQH
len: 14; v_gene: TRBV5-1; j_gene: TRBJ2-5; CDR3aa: ASSLGGQGGQETQY
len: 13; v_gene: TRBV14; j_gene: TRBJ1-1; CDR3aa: ASSQVLGQTTEAF
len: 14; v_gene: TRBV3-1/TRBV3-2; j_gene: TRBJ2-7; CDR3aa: ASSQDLKCFSYEQY
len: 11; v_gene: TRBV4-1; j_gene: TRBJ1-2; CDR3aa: ASRKPERDGYT
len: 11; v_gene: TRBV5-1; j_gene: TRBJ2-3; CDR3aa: ASSLRTADTQY
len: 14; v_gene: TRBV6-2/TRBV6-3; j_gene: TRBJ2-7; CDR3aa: ASSYRGTGKGYEQY
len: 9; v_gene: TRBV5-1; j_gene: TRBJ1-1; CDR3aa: ASTTDTEAF
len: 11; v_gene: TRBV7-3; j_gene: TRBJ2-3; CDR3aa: ASSFGHPDTQY
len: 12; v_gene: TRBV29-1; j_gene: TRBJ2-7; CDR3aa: SVADPIMPYEQY
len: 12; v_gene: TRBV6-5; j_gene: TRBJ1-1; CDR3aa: ASSFQQTNTEAF
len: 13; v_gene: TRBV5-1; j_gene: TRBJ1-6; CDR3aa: ASSYRGRDNSPLH
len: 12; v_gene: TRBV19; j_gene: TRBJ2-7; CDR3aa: ASSVRGGSDEQY
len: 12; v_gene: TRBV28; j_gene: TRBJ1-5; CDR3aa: ASSLPGVQGPQH
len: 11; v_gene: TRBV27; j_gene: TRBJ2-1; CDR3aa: ASSSKTSDEQF
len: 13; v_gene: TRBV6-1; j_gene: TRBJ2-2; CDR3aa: ASSENVVGVGELF
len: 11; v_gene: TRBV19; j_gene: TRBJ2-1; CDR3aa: ASSSASGNEQF
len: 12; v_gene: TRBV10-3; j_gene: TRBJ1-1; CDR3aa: AISLSGRNTEAF
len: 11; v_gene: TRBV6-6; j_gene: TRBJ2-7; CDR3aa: ASRGDGTDEQY
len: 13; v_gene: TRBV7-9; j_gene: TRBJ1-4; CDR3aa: ASSPTGPTNEKLF
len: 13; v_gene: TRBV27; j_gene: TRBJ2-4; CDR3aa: ASSLSGVVENIQY
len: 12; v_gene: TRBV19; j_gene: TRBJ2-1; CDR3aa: ASSTPPFWREQF
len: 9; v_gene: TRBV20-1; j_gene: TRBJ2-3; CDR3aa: SARGQYTQY
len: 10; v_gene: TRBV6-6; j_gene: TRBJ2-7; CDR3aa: ASSYNSYEQY
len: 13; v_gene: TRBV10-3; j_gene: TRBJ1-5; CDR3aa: AISDEGWGSAAQH
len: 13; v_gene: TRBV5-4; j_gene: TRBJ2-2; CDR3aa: ASSLGTTNTGELF
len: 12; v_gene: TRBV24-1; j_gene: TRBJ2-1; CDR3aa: ATSEATGYNEQF
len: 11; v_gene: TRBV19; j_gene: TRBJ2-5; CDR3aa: ATRDRGRETQY
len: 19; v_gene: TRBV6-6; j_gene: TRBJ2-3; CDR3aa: ASSPRDTLLGAGKSTDTQY